These 15 T cell receptor beta chains were sequenced from one sample in a study of cytomegalovirus exposure and HLA in healthy donors. The PCR ran on 60 Vbeta and 13 Jbeta primers. Method: immunoSEQ multiplex PCR; TCRdb's copy keeps in-frame clones and lacks some. Found here are 95,000 to 110,000 clones, 65% to 85% of them singletons; the top ten hold 2% to 2.5%. Sequencing was performed on PBMCs. These receptors were obtained from a man aged 25 to 45 in good health and CMV-seronegative.

The chain recombines TRBV19 with TRBJ1-4; 8 nucleotides agree with TRBD1. Germline loops: CDR1 LNHDA, CDR2 SQIVND (reference sequence). CDR3 length: 13 amino acids. Trimming cost V 3 bases and J 8 bases; bases outside gene matches: 2. CDR3 bases: TGTGCCAGTAGTATCGACAGGGGCGAAAAACTGTTTTTT. Its protein product is CASSIDRGEKLFF.

The chain employs TRBV18 and TRBJ1-1; D uncertain. V was cut by 5 bases and J by 3 bases, with 10 bases left in between. The CDR3 spans 13 residues. The germline V gene encodes CDR1 KGHSH and CDR2 LQKENI. DNA of the CDR3: TGTGCCAGCTCAACAAACGGGGACACTGAAGCTTTCTTT. This encodes CASSTNGDTEAFF.

V is TRBV7-2 and J is TRBJ2-5; no clear D. This CDR3 region has 12 residues. Trimming left V 4 bases short and J 5 bases short, with 8 bases between. Germline V CDR1 and CDR2: SGHTA, FQGNSA. The CDR3, as DNA: TGTGCCAGCAGCTCGAGCCGGGAGACCCAGTACTTC. This codes for CASSSSRETQYF.

V usage is TRBV28 and J usage is TRBJ2-7; 7 bases are shared with TRBD1. The V and J ends lost 7 bases and 1 base, in that order; junction bases with no gene match: 10. This CDR3 comprises 15 residues. Germline CDR1 MDHEN, CDR2 SYDVKM. The CDR3, as DNA: TGTGCCAGCACCTCCCTGGACAGGATATCCTACGAGCAGTACTTC. It translates to CASTSLDRISYEQYF.

Ten or more counts support this clone. The rearrangement links TRBV7-2 to TRBJ1-6; tentatively, D is TRBD1 (5 bases). CDR1 and CDR2 from the germline V gene are SGHTA and FQGNSA. V lost 0 bases and J 4 bases, leaving 10 bases between the germline ends. There are 16 residues in the CDR3. This CDR3 is CASSLAAGQYNSPLHF. CDR3 DNA sequence: TGTGCCAGCAGCTTAGCTGCGGGGCAATATAATTCACCCCTCCACTTT. Using reference TRBV7-2 and TRBJ1-6 for the parts outside the CDR3, the full variable domain is GAGVSQSPSNKVTEKGKDVELRCDPISGHTALYWYRQSLGQGLEFLIYFQGNSAPDKSGLPSDRFSAERTGGSVSTLTIQRTQQEDSAVYLCASSLAAGQYNSPLHFGNGTRLTVT.

The rearrangement uses TRBV4-2 and TRBJ2-1; 9 positions agree with TRBD2. V shed 8 bases and J 7 bases; nucleotides not matched to a gene: 15. The CDR3 sequence is 16 residues long. Looked up from germline, CDR1 is LGHNA and CDR2 is YNFKEQ. The DNA of the CDR3 is TGTGCCAGCTCCGCCCATGGCGGGGGGGCTGAGAATGAGCAGTTCTTC. Translation gives CASSAHGGGAENEQFF.

The chain couples TRBV9 to TRBJ1-3; 7 bases match TRBD1. With 4 bases clipped from V and 16 bases from J, the junction kept 14 bases outside the gene matches. This CDR3 region has 13 residues. Germline lookup yields CDR1 SGDLS and CDR2 YYNGEE. The CDR3, as DNA: TGTGCCAGCAGCCCGAGTTTGGACAGGAATGTGTATTTT. Protein: CASSPSLDRNVYF.

CDR3 sequence reads: CASSPGGYGYTF. The CDR3 coding sequence is TGTGCCAGCAGCCCGGGGGGCTATGGCTACACCTTC. The chain recombines TRBV5-6 with TRBJ1-2; perhaps TRBD1 as D (5 bases). Germline CDR1 reads SGHDT; CDR2 reads YYEEEE. Trimming took 4 bases from V and 4 from J, leaving 8 bases between them. The CDR3 covers 12 residues.

The V call is TRBV25-1, the J call TRBJ2-1; D gene uncertain. CDR1 and CDR2 (germline): MGHDK, SYGVNS. The germline V and J ends were trimmed by 3 bases and 10 bases, with 19 bases remaining between them. The CDR3 is 15 amino acids. The CDR3 sequence is CASSDTTTSRQEQFF. Written as DNA, the CDR3 is TGTGCCAGCAGTGACACCACCACCTCCCGACAAGAGCAGTTCTTC.

The V call is TRBV12-2, the J call TRBJ2-5; the table's TRBD2 call for D was not verified on the DNA. TRBV12-2 is reported as a pseudogene. The CDR3 has 12 amino acids. The CDR3 reads CASPPDGETQYF. The CDR3 DNA is TGTGCAAGTCCCCCTGACGGGGAGACCCAGTACTTC.

This chain links TRBV4-1 with TRBJ2-2; TRBD1 agrees at 9 bases. This CDR3 has 16 amino acids. Germline CDR1 MGHRA, CDR2 YSYEKL. Germline trimming cut 1 base from V and 5 bases from J; bases unmatched to any gene: 5. The CDR3 region is CASSQGNRGRTGELFF. The CDR3 nucleotides read TGCGCCAGCAGCCAAGGGAACAGGGGGCGAACCGGGGAGCTGTTTTTT.

The V and J genes are TRBV11-2 and TRBJ1-1; D is ambiguous. The V end lost 3 bases, the J end lost 1 base, and 9 bases lay between the germline ends. The CDR3 runs 14 residues. Germline CDR1 is SGHAT and CDR2 is FQNNGV. CDR3 DNA sequence: TGTGCCAGCAGCTTGTCGTTCTCGAACACTGAAGCTTTCTTT. Translated: CASSLSFSNTEAFF.

The chain uses TRBV6-5 and TRBJ2-7, with D uncertain. Trimming left V 0 bases short and J 2 bases short, with 8 bases between. CDR3 size: 14 residues. Germline V gene lookup returns CDR1 MNHEY and CDR2 SVGAGI. The CDR3 DNA sequence: TGTGCCAGCAGTTACTCGGCAGTTACCTACGAGCAGTACTTC. It codes for CASSYSAVTYEQYF.

The rearrangement joins TRBV5-8 to TRBJ2-7; D gene uncertain. This CDR3 is 13 amino acids long. Between the trimmed V and J ends, which lost 0 bases and 0 bases, there was a span of 4 bases. Germline V gene data show CDR1 as SGHTS and CDR2 as YDEGEE. The CDR3 coding sequence is TGTGCCAGCAGCTTGGCAGTCTCCTACGAGCAGTACTTC. It yields the protein CASSLAVSYEQYF. The full variable domain, with the rest looked up from reference TRBV5-8 and TRBJ2-7, is EAGVTQSPTHLIKTRGQQATLRCSPISGHTSVYWYQQALGLGLQFLLWYDEGEERNRGNFPPRFSGRQFPNYSSELNVNALELEDSALYLCASSLAVSYEQYFGPGTRLTVT.

This clone was detected only a few times. J is TRBJ2-3 and V is TRBV19; no reliable D call. Germline loops: CDR1 LNHDA, CDR2 SQIVND (reference sequence). The V end was cut by 2 bases, the J end by 5 bases, with 5 bases between. The CDR3 sequence is 12 residues long. In DNA form, the CDR3 reads TGTGCCAGTAGTATATCGGTAGATACGCAGTATTTT. Protein: CASSISVDTQYF.